The T cell receptor (beta chain) under discussion was sequenced for a study of Graves' ophthalmopathy and Graves' hyperthyroidism. Study-wide results and caveats: The authors also found most expanded thyroid clonotypes above 0.001 frequency in blood. Ophthalmopathy was separated from stable hyperthyroidism by a 13-signature model with around 88% sensitivity and around 81% specificity.

If patients had other autoimmune diseases, uncontrolled infections, pregnancy or lactation, they were excluded. Diagnoses were established from clinical symptoms, serum thyroxine, TRAb, thyroid ultrasound and orbital computed tomography. The V gene end was trimmed by 5 bases and the J gene end by 7 bases; junction bases not matched to a gene: 21. Looked up from germline, CDR1 is KGHDR and CDR2 is SFDVKD. This CDR3 is built from 19 residues. CDR3 regions of TCR beta were amplified from RNA transcripts. The authors performed first-round RT-PCR with HTBI primers and then a second-round multiplex PCR. MiXCR was run by TCRdb on the multiplex PCR reads, yielding one entry per CDR3 protein. Altogether about 740,000 distinct CDR3 sequences are present, around 40% being singletons, with the ten largest covering roughly 45%. This clonotype occurred once. What it binds is unknown.

V and J are TRBV24-1 and TRBJ2-5, with TRBD1 matching over 10 bases. The receptor's source is an adult man with Graves' ophthalmopathy. The sample taken for sequencing was peripheral blood. This CDR3 reads CATSATIADIGQGVSTQYF. CDR3 sequence (DNA): TGTGCCACCAGTGCTACTATAGCCGACATCGGACAGGGGGTGTCGACCCAGTACTTC.